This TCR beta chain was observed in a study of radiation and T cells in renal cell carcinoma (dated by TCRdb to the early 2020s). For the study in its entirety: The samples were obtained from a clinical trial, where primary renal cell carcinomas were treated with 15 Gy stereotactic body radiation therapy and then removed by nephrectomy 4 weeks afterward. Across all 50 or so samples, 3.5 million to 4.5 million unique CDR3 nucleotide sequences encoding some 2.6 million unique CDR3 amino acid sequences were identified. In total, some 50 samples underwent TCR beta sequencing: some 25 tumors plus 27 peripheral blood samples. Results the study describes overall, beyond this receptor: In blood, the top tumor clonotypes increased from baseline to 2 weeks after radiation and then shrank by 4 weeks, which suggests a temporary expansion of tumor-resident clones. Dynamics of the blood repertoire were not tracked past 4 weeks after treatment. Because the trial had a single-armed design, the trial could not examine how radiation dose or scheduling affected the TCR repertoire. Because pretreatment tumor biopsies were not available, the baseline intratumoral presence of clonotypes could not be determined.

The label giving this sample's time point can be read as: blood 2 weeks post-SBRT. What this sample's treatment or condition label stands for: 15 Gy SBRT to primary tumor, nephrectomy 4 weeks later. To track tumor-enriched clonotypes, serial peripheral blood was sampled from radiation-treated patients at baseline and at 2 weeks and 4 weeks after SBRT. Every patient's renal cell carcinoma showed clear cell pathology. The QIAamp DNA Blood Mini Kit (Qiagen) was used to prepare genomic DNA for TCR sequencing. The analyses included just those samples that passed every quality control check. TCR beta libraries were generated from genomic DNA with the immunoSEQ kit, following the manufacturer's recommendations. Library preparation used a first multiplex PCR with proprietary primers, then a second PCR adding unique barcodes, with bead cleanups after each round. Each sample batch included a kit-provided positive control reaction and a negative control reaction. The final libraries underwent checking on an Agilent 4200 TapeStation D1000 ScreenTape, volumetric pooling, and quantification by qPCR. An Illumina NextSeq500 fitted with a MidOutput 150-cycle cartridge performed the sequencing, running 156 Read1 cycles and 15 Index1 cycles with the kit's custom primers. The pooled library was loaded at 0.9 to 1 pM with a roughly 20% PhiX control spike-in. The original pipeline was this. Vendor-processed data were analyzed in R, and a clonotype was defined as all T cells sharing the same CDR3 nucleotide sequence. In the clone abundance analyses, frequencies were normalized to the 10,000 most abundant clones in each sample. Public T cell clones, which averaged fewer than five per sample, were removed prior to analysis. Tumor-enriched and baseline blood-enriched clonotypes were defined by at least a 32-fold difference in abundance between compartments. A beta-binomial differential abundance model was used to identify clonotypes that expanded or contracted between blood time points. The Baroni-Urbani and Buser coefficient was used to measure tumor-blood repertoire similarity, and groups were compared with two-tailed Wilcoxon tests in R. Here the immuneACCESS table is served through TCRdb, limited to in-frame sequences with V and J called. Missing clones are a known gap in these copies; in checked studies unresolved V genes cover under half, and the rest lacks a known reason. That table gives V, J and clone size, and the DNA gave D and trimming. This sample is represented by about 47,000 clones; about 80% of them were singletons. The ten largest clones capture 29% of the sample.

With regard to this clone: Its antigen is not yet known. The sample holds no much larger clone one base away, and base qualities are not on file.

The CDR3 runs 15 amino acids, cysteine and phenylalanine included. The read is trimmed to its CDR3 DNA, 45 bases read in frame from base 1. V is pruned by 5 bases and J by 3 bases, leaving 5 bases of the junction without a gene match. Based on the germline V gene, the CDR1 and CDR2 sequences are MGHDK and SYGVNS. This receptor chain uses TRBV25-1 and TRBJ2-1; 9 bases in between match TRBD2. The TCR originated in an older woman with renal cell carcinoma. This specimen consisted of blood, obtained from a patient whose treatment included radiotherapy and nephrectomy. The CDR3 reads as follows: CASSLAGGNYNEQFF. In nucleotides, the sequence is TGTGCCAGCAGTCTCGCGGGGGGGAACTACAATGAGCAGTTCTTC.